These 27 T cell receptor beta chains originate from one sample sequenced in a study of blood T cells in healthy people across ages. Next came a second PCR, run for about 7 to 11 cycles, which used a sample-barcoded 5' primer along with a J-beta primer mix. TCRdb analysed the 5' RACE reads with MiXCR anew, one entry per CDR3 protein. The sample includes hundreds of thousands of distinct CDR3 sequences, 32% seen only once; the top ten take roughly 14%. The sequenced sample was blood. The receptor set was obtained from an elderly woman in good health.

In the case of this clonotype: This may come from a read error, since a much larger clone is one base off. In this CDR3 the conserved last residue, phenylalanine or tryptophan, is missing, so a read error is likely. The CDR3 bases are TGCAGTACTTTAGCGGGTGTGGAAGAGACCCAGTACGTC. Its protein product is CSTLAGVEETQYV. This rearrangement joins TRBV20-1 to TRBJ2-5, with 7 bases identical to TRBD2. The V gene's germline CDR1 is DFQATT and CDR2 SNEGSKA (reference sequence). With V trimmed by 8 bases and J by 3 bases, 9 bases remained unmatched. The CDR3 totals 13 residues.

This clonotype appeared a few times. The chain employs TRBV27 and TRBJ1-1, with D perhaps matching TRBD1 (6 bases). CDR3 size: 18 residues. Per germline, CDR1 MNHEY and CDR2 SMNVEV (reference sequence). The V gene lost 5 bases and the J gene lost 7 bases, with 29 bases spanning the gap. CDR3 DNA sequence: TGTGCCAGCAGTGATCACAGGGTGGGGATGGGATTTTCAGGTGAAGCTTTCTTT. Its translation is CASSDHRVGMGFSGEAFF.

This clonotype has at least ten counts. The V gene is TRBV9, the J gene TRBJ1-4; a weak D match, TRBD1 (6 bases). CDR3 length: 15 residues. Trimming took 4 bases from V and 7 from J, leaving 17 bases between them. CDR1 is SGDLS, CDR2 YYNGEE, per germline. The CDR3 DNA is TGTGCCAGCAGCAAGGGGGGCAGGGAGGGTGAAAAACTGTTTTTT. Encoded protein: CASSKGGREGEKLFF.

This clonotype was seen a few times. J is TRBJ2-1 and V is TRBV2; D might be TRBD1 or TRBD2, each matching 5 bases. V gave up 6 bases and J gave up 8 bases, with 17 bases separating them. Germline V gene lookup returns CDR1 SNHLY and CDR2 FYNNEI. This CDR3 is 14 amino acids long. CDR3 in DNA: TGTGCCAGCAGATGGGACGGGGTTTCGGATGAGCAGTTCTTC. As protein: CASRWDGVSDEQFF.

This clonotype was counted a single time. Likely a read error: the CDR3 ends without its conserved phenylalanine or tryptophan. The CDR3 reads CASSPRSSGRTDTQYS. In nucleotides, the CDR3 is TGTGCCAGCAGCCCAAGATCGTCCGGGAGAACAGATACGCAGTATTCT. The chain employs TRBV12-3 or TRBV12-4 and TRBJ2-3, with a possible D match to TRBD2 (6 bases). This CDR3 is built from 16 residues. The V end lost 6 bases, the J end lost 3 bases, and 19 bases lay between the germline ends.

Ten or more counts support this clonotype. The CDR3 nucleotides are TGCAGTGCTAGCGGGGGCCTTAGCACAGATACGCAGTATTTT. Translated: CSASGGLSTDTQYF. V usage is TRBV20-1 and J usage is TRBJ2-3; possibly TRBD1 or TRBD2 for D (6 bases each). Germline CDR1 DFQATT, CDR2 SNEGSKA (reference sequence). The CDR3 loop spans 14 amino acids. Trimming removed 3 bases from V and 0 bases from J, with 10 bases in between.

The chain carries TRBV12-3 or TRBV12-4 and TRBJ2-1; D may be TRBD2 (5 bases). The DNA end is a closer match to TRBJ2-7, so the J assignment may be wrong. The CDR3 is made up of 15 amino acids. The CDR3 sequence: CASSFSGINYNEQYF. In DNA, the CDR3 is TGTGCCAGCAGTTTCTCCGGGATAAATTACAATGAGCAGTACTTC.

This chain uses TRBV9 with TRBJ1-1; D is perhaps TRBD1 (6 bases). CDR1 is SGDLS, CDR2 YYNGEE, per germline. The V end lost 0 bases, the J end lost 3 bases, and 21 bases lay between the germline ends. This CDR3 region has 18 residues. CDR3 sequence reads: CASSVGPIMGGRDTEAFF. DNA of the CDR3: TGTGCCAGCAGCGTAGGGCCTATTATGGGGGGCCGAGACACTGAAGCTTTCTTT.

This chain joins TRBV20-1 and TRBJ1-2, with 9 bases matching TRBD1. The CDR3 spans 13 residues. Trimming took 5 bases from V and 8 from J; bases not matched to a gene: 9. Germline CDR1 and CDR2: DFQATT and SNEGSKA (reference sequence). This chain's CDR3 is CSASTGGVRGYTF. CDR3 nucleotides: TGCAGTGCTTCTACAGGGGGCGTGAGAGGCTACACCTTC.

This sequence joins TRBV5-1 and TRBJ2-6; no clear D. The germline V and J ends were trimmed by 2 bases and 0 bases, with 15 bases remaining between them. The germline CDR1 and CDR2 sequences are SGHRS and YFSETQ. This CDR3 spans 18 amino acids. DNA of the CDR3: TGCGCCAGCAGCTTCTTACACTGGCGGCTCTCTGGGGCCAACGTCCTGACTTTC. Protein sequence: CASSFLHWRLSGANVLTF.

There are many counts of this clonotype. V and J are TRBV12-3 or TRBV12-4 and TRBJ2-7; a weak D match, TRBD2 (7 bases). The CDR3 runs 14 residues. Trimming removed 9 bases at V and 4 bases at J, with 19 bases between. The CDR3 DNA reads as TGTGCCAGTTCCCTCGCCGGGGGGCAGTACGAGCAGTACTTC. Residues: CASSLAGGQYEQYF.

This clonotype was found many times. One junction end does not reproduce the germline sequence, and a read error may be involved. The rearrangement joins TRBV7-7 to TRBJ2-1, with 11 bases aligning to TRBD1. From germline, CDR1 is SSHAT and CDR2 FNYEAQ (reference sequence). The CDR3 consists of 14 residues. CDR3 loop: CASSLGDRGNEQFF. In nucleotides, the CDR3 is TGTGCTAGCAGCTTAGGGGACAGGGGGAATGAGCAGTTCTTC.

This clonotype has just a few counts. This chain links TRBV14 with TRBJ2-1; D possibly corresponds to TRBD2 (6 bases). With 3 bases removed from V and 10 bases from J, the gap between germline ends came to 16 bases. Per germline, CDR1 SGHDN and CDR2 FVKESK. CDR3 length equals 14 residues. CDR3 region: CASSQLPTRGEQFF. The CDR3 nucleotides read TGTGCCAGCAGCCAGCTGCCGACCCGGGGGGAGCAGTTCTTC.

This clonotype appeared many times. The gene calls are TRBV7-9 and TRBJ2-7; D may be TRBD2 (6 bases). This CDR3 has 15 residues. The V end lost 5 bases, the J end lost 1 base, and 15 bases lay between the germline ends. Looked up from germline, CDR1 is SEHNR and CDR2 is FQNEAQ (reference sequence). The chain's CDR3 is CASSPRDLASYEQYF. Here the CDR3 DNA reads TGTGCCAGCAGCCCCCGGGACTTGGCATCCTACGAGCAGTACTTC.

This clonotype appeared many times. The gene calls are TRBV5-1 and TRBJ2-1, with unresolved D. CDR1 SGHRS and CDR2 YFSETQ come from the germline V gene. CDR3 size: 15 residues. Trimming stripped 0 bases from V and 3 bases from J, with 10 bases between. The CDR3 region has the DNA TGCGCCAGCAGCTTGGAAGGTAGAGGCTACAATGAGCAGTTCTTC. Its protein is CASSLEGRGYNEQFF.

This clonotype came up many times. The chain uses TRBV10-2 and TRBJ2-5; D tentatively reads TRBD1 or TRBD2 (7 bases each). V was shortened by 5 bases and J by 5 bases, with 12 bases between the two germline ends. The V gene's germline CDR1 is WSHSY and CDR2 SAAADI. The length of the CDR3 is 13 residues. The CDR3 DNA sequence: TGCGCCAGCAGTAGACAGGGAGGGGAGACCCAGTACTTC. This sequence encodes CASSRQGGETQYF.

J is TRBJ2-5 and V is TRBV7-9, with D possibly being TRBD2 (7 bases). The CDR3 loop spans 16 amino acids. Trimming stripped 5 bases from V and 4 bases from J, with 20 bases between. Per germline, CDR1 SEHNR and CDR2 FQNEAQ (reference sequence). The CDR3: CASSGARGATRETQYF. The CDR3, as DNA: TGTGCCAGCAGCGGCGCCCGGGGGGCTACTCGAGAGACCCAGTACTTC. Based on the CDR3 plus reference TRBV7-9 and TRBJ2-5, the full variable domain is DTGVSQNPRHKITKRGQNVTFRCDPISEHNRLYWYRQTLGQGPEFLTYFQNEAQLEKSRLLSDRFSAERPKGSFSTLEIQRTEQGDSAMYLCASSGARGATRETQYFGPGTRLLVL.

The chain is built from TRBV18 and TRBJ1-2; 7 bases agree with TRBD1. The V and J ends lost 1 base and 3 bases, in that order; junction bases with no gene match: 5. Germline lookup yields CDR1 KGHSH and CDR2 LQKENI. CDR3 size: 15 residues. CDR3: CASSPLGDSDYGYTF. Here the CDR3 DNA reads TGTGCCAGCTCACCACTCGGGGACAGTGACTATGGCTACACCTTC.

This clonotype was counted many times. The chain has TRBV6-5 and TRBJ2-3; 8 bases fit TRBD1. CDR3 length: 13 residues. After removal of 9 bases from V and 6 bases from J, the junction contained 8 bases not matched to a gene. Germline V lookup: CDR1 MNHEY, CDR2 SVGAGI. DNA of the CDR3: TGTGCCAGATTGGGACAGGACGTCGATACGCAGTATTTT. The encoded protein is CARLGQDVDTQYF.

This clonotype was found a few times. The rearrangement joins TRBV7-2 to TRBJ1-6; no definite D call. Germline V CDR1 and CDR2: SGHTA, FQGNSA. This CDR3 has 12 amino acids. V gave up 4 bases and J gave up 13 bases, with 11 bases separating them. CDR3 sequence reads: CASSSLPPPLHF. As DNA, the CDR3 is TGTGCCAGCAGCTCATTGCCCCCCCCCCTCCACTTT. Full variable domain (rest looked up from reference TRBV7-2 and TRBJ1-6): GAGVSQSPSNKVTEKGKDVELRCDPISGHTALYWYRQSLGQGLEFLIYFQGNSAPDKSGLPSDRFSAERTGGSVSTLTIQRTQQEDSAVYLCASSSLPPPLHFGNGTRLTVT.

This clonotype has at least ten counts. The chain employs TRBV25-1 and TRBJ1-6; D unresolved. V was shortened by 6 bases and J by 7 bases, with 13 bases between the two germline ends. The CDR3 extends over 14 amino acids. In germline, CDR1 is MGHDK, CDR2 SYGVNS. The CDR3 spells CASSLPEVNSPLHF. The CDR3 nucleotides read TGTGCCAGCAGCCTGCCAGAAGTAAATTCACCCCTCCACTTT. Supplemented by reference TRBV25-1 and TRBJ1-6, the full variable domain reads EADIYQTPRYLVIGTGKKITLECSQTMGHDKMYWYQQDPGMELHLIHYSYGVNSTEKGDLSSESTVSRIRTEHFPLTLESARPSHTSQYLCASSLPEVNSPLHFGNGTRLTVT.

This clonotype has at least ten counts. The V and J genes are TRBV20-1 and TRBJ2-7; D gene ambiguous. Trimming took off 0 bases at V and 0 bases at J, with 12 bases between the two ends. Germline V gives CDR1 DFQATT, CDR2 SNEGSKA (reference sequence). The CDR3 is 15 residues long. CDR3 nucleotide sequence: TGCAGTGCTAGAGATGCACGGAGAAACTCCTACGAGCAGTACTTC. Amino acid sequence: CSARDARRNSYEQYF.

V gene TRBV7-2 combines with J gene TRBJ2-7, with a weak D call TRBD2 (6 bases). Deletions cut 1 base from V and 6 bases from J, with 13 bases between. The CDR3 has 14 amino acids. Germline V gives CDR1 SGHTA, CDR2 FQGNSA. CDR3 DNA sequence: TGTGCCAGCAGCTTAGTTGCGGGGCGCGGCGAGCAGTACTTC. This gives the protein CASSLVAGRGEQYF.

This clonotype was detected many times. The chain links TRBV29-1 to TRBJ1-1, with TRBD1 matching 8 bases. The germline V gene encodes CDR1 SQVTM and CDR2 ANQGSEA. The CDR3 extends over 12 amino acids. V lost 3 bases, J lost 8 bases, and 5 bases stayed unmatched. In DNA form, the CDR3 reads TGCAGCGTTGACCGGACAGGGTCCGAAGCTTTCTTT. Its translation: CSVDRTGSEAFF.

About this clonotype itself: A much larger clone differs by one base, so this may be a read error. This rearrangement joins TRBV6-1 to TRBJ1-4, with a tentative D call TRBD1 (6 bases). V lost 3 bases to trimming and J lost 5 bases, with 13 bases between them. The CDR3 extends over 15 amino acids. Germline V gene sequence: CDR1 MNHNS, CDR2 SASEGT. In nucleotides, the CDR3 is TGTGCCAGCAGTGAGCCACAGGGCGAGAATGAAAAACTGTTTTTT. It is translated as CASSEPQGENEKLFF.

This clonotype was counted at least ten times. The chain carries TRBV9 and TRBJ2-3; D is perhaps TRBD2 (5 bases). Germline assignment: CDR1 SGDLS and CDR2 YYNGEE. V lost 3 bases, J lost 1 base, and 9 bases lay in between. CDR3 length: 14 amino acids. The CDR3 sequence: CASSAGLGTDTQYF. In DNA form, the CDR3 reads TGTGCCAGCAGCGCCGGACTGGGCACAGATACGCAGTATTTT.

This clonotype was observed at least ten times. This chain uses TRBV12-3 or TRBV12-4 with TRBJ1-1; 11 positions match TRBD1. The CDR3 sequence is 17 residues long. J was trimmed by 0 bases and V by 3 bases; bases with no gene match: 6. DNA for the CDR3: TGTGCCAGCAGTTTCCCCGGGACAGGGGGGATGAACACTGAAGCTTTCTTT. Protein product: CASSFPGTGGMNTEAFF.